These 29 T cell receptor beta chains originate from one sample sequenced in a study of CD8 T cells in ankylosing spondylitis (dated by TCRdb to 2016 to 2017). Libraries were constructed by 5' RACE. Sequencing relied on an Illumina HiSeq 2500. The public sequencing data were trimmed at Q25 with fastp and processed into clonotypes with MiXCR by TCRdb, which kept only in-frame beta chains. For every CDR3 protein sequence, its rows merge into one entry that carries the most common genes and DNA. The sample table shows over 60,000 distinct CDR3 sequences, and roughly 5.3% are seen once. The ten largest make up 2% to 2.5% of the sample. Material: blood, either unsorted or a sorted T cell fraction (not recorded which). Receptor source: a male donor with ankylosing spondylitis or in good health (not recorded which).

This clonotype was recorded at least ten times. CDR3 bases: TGTGCCAGCAGTCTTGGCACAGGACCGAACACCGGGGAGCTGTTTTTT. This codes for CASSLGTGPNTGELFF. V and J are TRBV7-3 and TRBJ2-2; D possibly corresponds to TRBD1 (5 bases). Germline V lookup: CDR1 SGHTA, CDR2 FQGTGA. Trimming took off 6 bases at V and 0 bases at J, with 14 bases between the two ends. CDR3 length equals 16 residues.

V usage is TRBV7-9 and J usage is TRBJ2-3; a possible D gene is TRBD2 (6 bases). The germline V and J ends were trimmed by 4 bases and 0 bases, with 11 bases remaining between them. The CDR3 contains 15 residues. Germline values: CDR1 SEHNR, CDR2 FQNEAQ (reference sequence). CDR3 bases: TGTGCCAGCAGCTCCCGACTAGAGAGCACAGATACGCAGTATTTT. This codes for CASSSRLESTDTQYF. Drawing the rest from reference TRBV7-9 and TRBJ2-3, the complete variable domain is DTGVSQNPRHKITKRGQNVTFRCDPISEHNRLYWYRQTLGQGPEFLTYFQNEAQLEKSRLLSDRFSAERPKGSFSTLEIQRTEQGDSAMYLCASSSRLESTDTQYFGPGTRLTVL.

In this sample, this clonotype turned up many times. The V and J genes are TRBV10-3 and TRBJ2-5; D may be TRBD2 (6 bases). This CDR3 contains 17 residues. In germline, CDR1 is ENHRY, CDR2 SYGVKD. Deletions cut 0 bases from V and 3 bases from J, with 17 bases between. CDR3 sequence: CAISESGASAGKETQYF. For the CDR3, the DNA is TGTGCCATCAGTGAGTCGGGAGCTAGCGCTGGAAAAGAGACCCAGTACTTC.

This clonotype was seen repeatedly, ten times or more. This chain joins TRBV29-1 and TRBJ2-3, with D possibly being TRBD1 or TRBD2 (6 bases each). V lost 6 bases, J lost 3 bases, and 10 bases lay in between. Per the germline V gene, CDR1 is SQVTM and CDR2 is ANQGSEA. The CDR3 spans 12 residues. CDR3 bases: TGCAGCGTGGGGGGCCGAACAGATACGCAGTATTTT. Its translation: CSVGGRTDTQYF.

This clonotype was recorded at least ten times. The V call is TRBV7-3, the J call TRBJ2-5; D not resolved. The V end lost 2 bases, the J end lost 4 bases, and 8 bases lay between the germline ends. Germline V CDR1 and CDR2: SGHTA, FQGTGA. This CDR3 comprises 13 residues. CDR3 DNA: TGTGCCAGCAGCTTAGCGGCTCGAGAGACCCAGTACTTC. It specifies CASSLAARETQYF.

This clonotype was counted ten times or more. The rearrangement uses TRBV5-1 and TRBJ2-5; D is undetermined. There are 14 residues in the CDR3. From germline, CDR1 is SGHRS and CDR2 YFSETQ. Trimming cost V 4 bases and J 7 bases, with 17 bases left between them. The CDR3 DNA reads TGCGCCAGCAGCCCTGAGCTATCGGCAGGGACCCAGTACTTC. It is translated as CASSPELSAGTQYF.

With regard to this clonotype: A read error may account for a junction end that differs from germline. The chain has TRBV12-3 or TRBV12-4 and TRBJ1-1; D call uncertain. The CDR3 covers 12 residues. CDR3 DNA: TGTACCAGCACAAGACATTCAGTTAGAGCTTTCTTT. This sequence encodes CTSTRHSVRAFF.

This clonotype was observed many times. The chain employs TRBV6-5 and TRBJ1-5, with D possibly matching TRBD1 (5 bases). This CDR3 spans 18 amino acids. Trimming cost V 0 bases and J 2 bases, with 17 bases left between them. Germline assignment: CDR1 MNHEY and CDR2 SVGAGI. CDR3 nucleotides: TGTGCCAGCAGTTACTCGATTGGGGGGGGAGAGGGCAATCAGCCCCAGCATTTT. It translates to CASSYSIGGGEGNQPQHF.

This clonotype was observed many times. This chain connects TRBV20-1 to TRBJ1-2; D may be TRBD1 (6 bases). The germline V and J ends were trimmed by 1 base and 5 bases, with 11 bases remaining between them. CDR3 length: 13 amino acids. The germline CDR1 and CDR2 sequences are DFQATT and SNEGSKA (reference sequence). The chain's CDR3 is CSARGNRVYGYTF. For the CDR3, the DNA is TGCAGTGCTAGAGGAAACAGGGTTTATGGCTACACCTTC.

This clonotype appeared many times. The V gene is TRBV28, the J gene TRBJ1-2; no clear D gene. The CDR3 contains 11 residues. V lost 5 bases and J lost 7, with 8 bases in between. Per the germline V gene, CDR1 is MDHEN and CDR2 is SYDVKM. The DNA of the CDR3 is TGTGCCAGCAGTAGAATAGGTGGCTACACCTTC. Residues: CASSRIGGYTF.

The rearrangement links TRBV7-9 to TRBJ2-7, with no clear D. Germline V gene data show CDR1 as SEHNR and CDR2 as FQNEAQ (reference sequence). The CDR3 is 14 residues long. The V end lost 2 bases, the J end lost 4 bases, and 12 bases lay between the germline ends. This CDR3 reads CASSLLRKDYEQYF. CDR3 sequence (DNA): TGTGCCAGCAGCTTACTCAGGAAGGATTACGAGCAGTACTTC.

The rearrangement joins TRBV7-2 to TRBJ2-7; 8 bases align to TRBD1. The V gene's germline CDR1 is SGHTA and CDR2 FQGNSA. The CDR3 is 15 amino acids. V lost 1 base and J lost 7; bases outside the gene matches: 9. The chain's CDR3 is CASSLDGQGRGEQYF. In DNA form, the CDR3 reads TGTGCCAGCAGCTTAGATGGACAGGGACGCGGGGAGCAGTACTTC. The variable domain in full, with the rest retrieved from reference TRBV7-2 and TRBJ2-7, is GAGVSQSPSNKVTEKGKDVELRCDPISGHTALYWYRQSLGQGLEFLIYFQGNSAPDKSGLPSDRFSAERTGGSVSTLTIQRTQQEDSAVYLCASSLDGQGRGEQYFGPGTRLTVT.

At least ten counts were recorded for this clonotype. V gene TRBV5-1 combines with J gene TRBJ1-3; D is undetermined. CDR3 length: 15 residues. With 0 bases removed from V and 0 bases from J, the gap between germline ends came to 7 bases. From germline, CDR1 is SGHRS and CDR2 YFSETQ. CDR3 region: CASSLGVVSGNTIYF. The CDR3 DNA reads TGCGCCAGCAGCTTGGGAGTTGTCTCTGGAAACACCATATATTTT.

This clonotype was picked up many times. The chain recombines TRBV27 with TRBJ2-5, with TRBD1 as a possible D gene (5 bases). The CDR3 spans 14 residues. Trimming pared 5 bases from V and 2 bases from J, leaving 12 bases between. The germline CDR1 and CDR2 sequences are MNHEY and SMNVEV (reference sequence). CDR3 nucleotide sequence: TGTGCCAGCAGTGATAGACAGCTACAAGAGACCCAGTACTTC. Amino acid sequence: CASSDRQLQETQYF.

This clonotype was seen ten or more times. The chain joins TRBV28 to TRBJ2-1, with D perhaps matching TRBD1 (5 bases). CDR3 length: 12 residues. V was shortened by 5 bases and J by 4 bases, with 6 bases between the two germline ends. Per the germline V gene, CDR1 is MDHEN and CDR2 is SYDVKM. The CDR3 region is CASSTGYNEQFF. For the CDR3, the DNA is TGTGCCAGCAGTACAGGTTACAATGAGCAGTTCTTC.

The rearrangement uses TRBV30 and TRBJ2-1; 14 bases are shared with TRBD2. This CDR3 region has 22 residues. Germline values: CDR1 GTSNPN, CDR2 SVGIG (reference sequence). V shed 4 bases and J 0 bases; nucleotides not matched to a gene: 20. The CDR3 loop reads CAWKPITPRTSGGLSSYNEQFF. In DNA form, the CDR3 reads TGTGCCTGGAAACCTATAACCCCTCGGACTAGCGGGGGGCTGAGCTCCTACAATGAGCAGTTCTTC.

This clonotype came up many times. The genes are TRBV18 and TRBJ2-2; D is unclear. V gave up 3 bases and J gave up 5 bases, with 13 bases separating them. Germline lookup yields CDR1 KGHSH and CDR2 LQKENI. The CDR3 runs 15 residues. The CDR3 region is CASSPGRQVTGELFF. In DNA form, the CDR3 reads TGTGCCAGCTCACCTGGACGGCAAGTTACCGGGGAGCTGTTTTTT.

By its share, this clonotype is medium-sized. This chain connects TRBV20-1 to TRBJ1-5; D remains ambiguous. The CDR3 totals 15 residues. Looked up from germline, CDR1 is DFQATT and CDR2 is SNEGSKA (reference sequence). Deletions cut 4 bases from V and 0 bases from J, with 13 bases between. For the CDR3, the DNA is TGCAGTGCTAAGTCCCTTGTGCATAGCAATCAGCCCCAGCATTTT. This encodes CSAKSLVHSNQPQHF.

The chain recombines TRBV28 with TRBJ2-7; TRBD1 matches 10 bases. The CDR3 is 19 residues long. Trimming took 6 bases from V and 1 from J; bases not matched to a gene: 18. In germline, CDR1 is MDHEN, CDR2 SYDVKM. CDR3 sequence reads: CASRTLFQFGTGDSYEQYF. The CDR3 bases are TGTGCCAGCAGAACCCTATTTCAATTCGGGACAGGGGATTCCTACGAGCAGTACTTC.

This clonotype was seen at least ten times. A much larger clone lies a single base off, so this may be a read error. This chain uses TRBV7-6 with TRBJ1-6; D unclear. CDR1 SGHVS and CDR2 FNYEAQ come from the germline V gene. V lost 3 bases and J lost 7, with 4 bases in between. This CDR3 is 12 amino acids long. For the CDR3, the DNA is TGTGCCAGCAGCTTCCTAAATTCACCCCTCCACTTT. It encodes CASSFLNSPLHF.

Many counts were recorded for this clonotype. J is TRBJ2-7 and V is TRBV20-1; D may be TRBD1 (5 bases). The V and J ends lost 6 bases and 6 bases respectively, with 21 bases between them. The CDR3 spans 14 residues. CDR1 is DFQATT and CDR2 is SNEGSKA in the germline V gene (reference sequence). The CDR3 loop is CSARGGQGTFEQYF. CDR3 nucleotides: TGCAGTGCCCGAGGTGGGCAGGGAACATTCGAGCAGTACTTC.

Ten or more counts support this clonotype. The chain couples TRBV5-1 to TRBJ1-1; D is possibly TRBD1 (5 bases). The CDR3 length is 13 residues. Germline-derived CDR1 and CDR2 are SGHRS and YFSETQ. Written as DNA, the CDR3 is TGCGCTTCAACCGGACAACTGAACACTGAAGCTTTCTTT. Translation gives CASTGQLNTEAFF.

This clonotype was observed at least ten times. The genes are TRBV24-1 and TRBJ1-2, with D possibly TRBD1 on 5 matching bases. The CDR3 is 11 amino acids. V was pared by 7 bases and J by 6 bases, with 8 bases between. In germline, CDR1 is KGHDR, CDR2 SFDVKD. The CDR3 here is CATSDSNGYTF. The DNA for the CDR3 is TGTGCCACCAGCGACAGTAATGGCTACACCTTC.

This clonotype was recorded at least ten times. This rearrangement joins TRBV10-3 to TRBJ2-7, with TRBD1 matching 11 bases. The CDR3 extends over 15 amino acids. Germline V lookup: CDR1 ENHRY, CDR2 SYGVKD. Trimming removed 6 bases from V and 5 bases from J; junction bases left unmatched: 9. CDR3 nucleotides: TGTGCCATCAGCGCCCAGGACAGGGGGCTGGACGAGCAGTACTTC. This gives the protein CAISAQDRGLDEQYF.

This clonotype was seen ten or more times. The chain uses TRBV10-3 and TRBJ2-1, with a possible D match to TRBD2 (5 bases). V was cut by 0 bases and J by 8 bases, with 20 bases left in between. This CDR3 spans 17 amino acids. Germline CDR1 is ENHRY and CDR2 is SYGVKD. The DNA for the CDR3 is TGTGCCATCAGTGAGTCCGCTAGCTCCAGTCAGAGCGATGAGCAGTTCTTC. Translated: CAISESASSSQSDEQFF.

There are many counts of this clonotype. The genes are TRBV6-1 and TRBJ2-3; the D is unclear. Between the trimmed V and J ends, which lost 8 bases and 2 bases, there was a span of 11 bases. Germline CDR1 and CDR2: MNHNS and SASEGT. This CDR3 is built from 13 residues. The CDR3 region is CASGGLHTDTQYF. DNA for the CDR3: TGTGCCAGCGGTGGGCTCCACACAGATACGCAGTATTTT.

This clonotype was recorded many times. The chain couples TRBV6-1 to TRBJ2-6; D is unclear. The germline V gene encodes CDR1 MNHNS and CDR2 SASEGT. V was trimmed by 6 bases and J by 0 bases, leaving 12 bases between them. This CDR3 region has 16 residues. CDR3 in amino acids: CASSNPLRSGANVLTF. As DNA, the CDR3 is TGTGCCAGCAGCAACCCCCTCCGCTCTGGGGCCAACGTCCTGACTTTC.

Of note for this clonotype: With a much larger clone just one base away, this may be a read error. Given the absence of the conserved phenylalanine or tryptophan at the CDR3 end, a read error is likely. The chain employs TRBV7-2 and TRBJ2-7; 7 bases are shared with TRBD1. The germline V gene has CDR1 SGHTA and CDR2 FQGNSA. The CDR3 extends over 13 amino acids. V dropped 4 bases and J dropped 3; count of bases not matched to a gene: 3. The CDR3 DNA reads TGTGCCAGCAGCTCCCGGACAGGCTACGAGCAGTACATC. Encoded protein: CASSSRTGYEQYI.

This clonotype has ten or more counts. The chain is built from TRBV3-1 and TRBJ2-5; D is undetermined. The CDR3 is 11 residues long. The V end was cut by 1 base, the J end by 5 bases, with 2 bases between. Germline V gene data show CDR1 as LGHDT and CDR2 as YNNKEL (reference sequence). The CDR3 spells CASSQVETQYF. CDR3 coding DNA: TGTGCCAGCAGCCAAGTTGAGACCCAGTACTTC.